Below, 3 T cell receptor beta chains from the same sample are listed, as sequenced in a study of patients and donors after allogeneic stem cell transplantation. TCRdb recomputed calls from the RT-PCR reads with MiXCR, one row per CDR3 protein. The repertoire consists of hundreds of thousands of distinct CDR3 sequences, with 16% occurring once and the leading ten covering over 6%. The sequenced material came from blood, either unsorted or a sorted T cell fraction (not recorded which). The receptors derive from a human donor who was either an allogeneic HSCT recipient or a stem cell or donor lymphocyte infusion donor (not recorded which). It is not recorded whose cells these are; they may come from a transplant donor.

CDR3 DNA sequence: TGTGCCAGCAGCCCCGGACAGGGGGCAATGGGCTACACCTTC. It yields the protein CASSPGQGAMGYTF. J is TRBJ1-2 and V is TRBV13; TRBD1 matches 11 bases. The CDR3 is made up of 14 amino acids. Trimming removed 5 bases from V and 8 bases from J; junction bases left unmatched: 7. The germline V gene has CDR1 PRHDT and CDR2 FYEKMQ (reference sequence).

This clonotype was seen a few times. This chain links TRBV7-9 with TRBJ2-6, with D unresolved. This CDR3 contains 17 residues. Germline assignment: CDR1 SEHNR and CDR2 FQNEAQ (reference sequence). With 5 bases removed from V and 0 bases from J, the gap between germline ends came to 14 bases. The CDR3 DNA reads TGTGCCAGCAGCGATCAGAGGACCTACTCTGGGGCCAACGTCCTGACTTTC. Translated, it gives CASSDQRTYSGANVLTF.

This clonotype came up a few times. The chain couples TRBV6-2 or TRBV6-3 to TRBJ2-2; the match to TRBD2 covers 9 bases. Germline V CDR1 and CDR2: MNHEY, SVGEGT. J was trimmed by 5 bases and V by 2 bases; bases with no gene match: 6. This CDR3 spans 16 amino acids. CDR3 in amino acids: CASSYGGRAETGELFF. CDR3 DNA sequence: TGTGCCAGCAGTTACGGCGGGAGGGCCGAAACCGGGGAGCTGTTTTTT.